Listed below are T cell receptor beta chains from one sample, sequenced in a study of human T cells and chemical hapten exposure. A single record per CDR3 protein comes from TCRdb applying MiXCR to the RACE reads. This table has 150,000 to 200,000 distinct CDR3 sequences, more than 12% appearing once. The specimen comprised whole blood, sampled in connection with sensitization to the hapten diphenylcyclopropenone (DPC). These receptors came from a woman in her 30s with alopecia areata. Some clones in this sample may be carry-over from other donors' samples. CDR3s include the opening cysteine and the closing phenylalanine or tryptophan. D genes are given only for firm matches. Expanded clones get a size class; other rows say once, few or many, or leave the size out.

clone_size j_call d_call v_call cdr3_nt cdr3_aa
many TRBJ1-5 - TRBV5-6 TGTGCCAGCAGCTTGGGGAATCAGCCCCAGCATTTT CASSLGNQPQHF
few TRBJ2-5 TRBD1 TRBV29-1 TGCAGCGTACCCCGGGACAGTTACCAAGAGACCCAGTACTTC CSVPRDSYQETQYF
few TRBJ2-5 - TRBV3-1 TGTGCCAGCAGCCATACCGGGACCGGAGAGACCCAGTACTTC CASSHTGTGETQYF
- TRBJ2-5 TRBD1 TRBV7-3 TGTGCCAGCAGCTTAACGGGGACAGGGGTGGAGACCCAGTACTTC CASSLTGTGVETQYF
many TRBJ1-5 - TRBV7-2 TGTGCCAGCAGCTCCGACGGACGAAGCAATCAGCCCCAGCATTTT CASSSDGRSNQPQHF
few TRBJ2-3 TRBD1 TRBV18 TGTGCCAGCCACAGGGGGAGCGCAGATACGCAGTATTTT CASHRGSADTQYF
- TRBJ1-4 - TRBV7-2 TGTGCCAGCAGCCCTAGTCGGGAGGGGGAAAAACTGTTTTTT CASSPSREGEKLFF
few TRBJ1-5 - TRBV19 TGTGCCAGTAAGCCCCCCGGGAGGGATCAGCCCCAGCATTTT CASKPPGRDQPQHF
- TRBJ1-1 - TRBV9 TGTGCCAGCACGGAGACAACGACAGGCCCGAGATTCACTGAAGCTTTCTTT CASTETTTGPRFTEAFF
- TRBJ2-3 - TRBV28 TGTGCCAGCAGTTCAAACTCAGGTCGTCGAGATACGCAGTATTTT CASSSNSGRRDTQYF
many TRBJ2-7 TRBD1 TRBV29-1 TGCAGCGGCGGGACAGGGTACGAGCAGTACTTC CSGGTGYEQYF
few TRBJ2-1 TRBD2 TRBV7-2 TGTGCCAGCAGCACGACTAGCGACCACAATGAGCAGTTCTTC CASSTTSDHNEQFF
few TRBJ1-2 - TRBV12-3/TRBV12-4 TGTGCCAGCAGTTTAGCGTCCATCTATGGCTACACCTTC CASSLASIYGYTF
few TRBJ1-1 - TRBV18 TGTGCCAGCACACGACGGGGGACCATGAACACTGAAGCTTTCTTT CASTRRGTMNTEAFF
- TRBJ2-5 - TRBV9 TGTGCCAGCAGCGTAGGACAACTCCAAGAGACCCAGTACTTC CASSVGQLQETQYF
- TRBJ2-2 - TRBV11-3 TGTGCCAGCAGCTTTCGGGGGAGCACCGGGGAGCTGTTTTTT CASSFRGSTGELFF
- TRBJ2-3 TRBD1 TRBV7-8 TGTGCCAGCAGCTCGGACAGGGGGATTTTGGCAGATACGCAGTATTTT CASSSDRGILADTQYF
few TRBJ1-4 - TRBV4-1 TGCGCCAGCAGCCAACCCACCGCCGGCAGGTCAAATGAAAAACTGTTTTTT CASSQPTAGRSNEKLFF
few TRBJ2-5 TRBD1 TRBV7-2 TGTGCCAGCAGCTTAGTAGGACAGGGTGGACGAGAGACCCAGTACTTC CASSLVGQGGRETQYF
- TRBJ1-4 - TRBV27 TGTGCCAGCAGTTTACAGGGTCAGGGGCCCCGACAAAAACTGTTTTTT CASSLQGQGPRQKLFF
few TRBJ2-1 - TRBV24-1 TGTGCCACCTCGACGGAGTGGTCCTACAATGAGCAGTTCTTC CATSTEWSYNEQFF
many TRBJ1-1 TRBD1 TRBV10-2 TGCGCCAGCAGTGAGTCGAAGGGGGCCTTGAACACTGAAGCTTTCTTT CASSESKGALNTEAFF
- TRBJ2-7 - TRBV9 TGTGCCAGCAGCGAGGGGCCCGGAGGGTACGAGCAGTACTTC CASSEGPGGYEQYF
- TRBJ1-1 - TRBV28 TGTGCCAGCAGTTTTCGTCCCGGAACGGGAGCTGAAGCTTTCTTT CASSFRPGTGAEAFF
- TRBJ2-7 - TRBV18 TGTGCCAGCTCATCCGGCGGCGCTTCCCCCTACGAGCAGTACTTC CASSSGGASPYEQYF
- TRBJ2-1 TRBD2 TRBV3-1 TGTGCCAGCGCAGAAGCGGGAGGGGCTAAGGGCTACAATGAGCAGTTCTTC CASAEAGGAKGYNEQFF
- TRBJ2-1 - TRBV28 TGTGCCAGCACCCTTCGAGGGTCCTACAATGAGCAGTTCTTC CASTLRGSYNEQFF
- TRBJ2-3 TRBD2 TRBV5-1 TGCGCCAGCAGCCAGACTAGCGGGGGCGCAGATACGCAGTATTTT CASSQTSGGADTQYF
few TRBJ2-1 - TRBV11-2 TGTGCCAGCAGCTTAGAGGGCCATGAGCAGTTCTTC CASSLEGHEQFF
- TRBJ2-7 - TRBV18 TGTGCCAGCTCACCCCCTCCGGGAACCTACGAGCAGTACTTC CASSPPPGTYEQYF
- TRBJ2-1 TRBD2 TRBV20-1 TGCAGTGCACCGACTAGCGGGCCTTACAATGAGCAGTTCTTC CSAPTSGPYNEQFF
- TRBJ2-1 TRBD2 TRBV20-1 TGCAGTGCTAGAGCGCGGGGGGCCTCTTTCTATGAGCAGTTCTTC CSARARGASFYEQFF
many TRBJ1-5 - TRBV20-1 TGCAGTGCTAGAGCAGGCAGTCCCAATCAGCCCCAGCATTTT CSARAGSPNQPQHF
- TRBJ2-5 TRBD1 TRBV5-1 TGCGCCAGCAGCTTGCACCAGGACAGGGAGGAGACCCAGTACTTC CASSLHQDREETQYF
- TRBJ1-4 - TRBV29-1 TGCAGCGTTTTGGGGGCCGTGGATGAAAAACTGTTTTTT CSVLGAVDEKLFF
few TRBJ2-1 TRBD1 TRBV19 TGTGCCAGTAGAGTCCGGGACAGGGTGGCCAATGAGCAGTTCTTC CASRVRDRVANEQFF
few TRBJ2-5 - TRBV7-8 TGTGCCAGCAGCCGGGAACAGGGAGCGGAGACCCAGTACTTC CASSREQGAETQYF
few TRBJ2-3 - TRBV29-1 TGCAGCGTTGTTTTTCGCCTGGTCACAGATACGCAGTATTTT CSVVFRLVTDTQYF
few TRBJ2-7 TRBD1 TRBV7-8 TGTGCCAGCAGCTTACCGGGACAGCAAGGCTACGAGCAGTACTTC CASSLPGQQGYEQYF
few TRBJ1-2 - TRBV10-3 TGTGCCATCAGCGAGCGACAGGCCTCTAACTATGGCTACACCTTC CAISERQASNYGYTF
few TRBJ1-2 - TRBV29-1 TGCAGCGGCGGGGAGGGGGGCGGCTACACCTTC CSGGEGGGYTF
few TRBJ1-2 TRBD1 TRBV20-1 TGCAGTGCTAGGACCCGACAGGGGGCTAGTGGCTACACCTTC CSARTRQGASGYTF
many TRBJ1-2 TRBD1 TRBV6-5 TGTGCCAGCAGTTACTCGATTCTGGGACAGCGGGGCTACACCTTC CASSYSILGQRGYTF
few TRBJ2-6 TRBD1 TRBV7-6 TGTGCCAGCAGCCTTTTGGGGTTACAGGGGGGTGAGGCCAACGTCCTGACTTTC CASSLLGLQGGEANVLTF
many TRBJ1-2 TRBD1 TRBV28 TGTGCCAGCAGTTTATGGGGACAGGGATATGGCTACACCTTC CASSLWGQGYGYTF
- TRBJ1-1 - TRBV12-3/TRBV12-4 TGTGCCAGCGCCCCCATAACGGGGTCGGCTGAAGCTTTCTTT CASAPITGSAEAFF